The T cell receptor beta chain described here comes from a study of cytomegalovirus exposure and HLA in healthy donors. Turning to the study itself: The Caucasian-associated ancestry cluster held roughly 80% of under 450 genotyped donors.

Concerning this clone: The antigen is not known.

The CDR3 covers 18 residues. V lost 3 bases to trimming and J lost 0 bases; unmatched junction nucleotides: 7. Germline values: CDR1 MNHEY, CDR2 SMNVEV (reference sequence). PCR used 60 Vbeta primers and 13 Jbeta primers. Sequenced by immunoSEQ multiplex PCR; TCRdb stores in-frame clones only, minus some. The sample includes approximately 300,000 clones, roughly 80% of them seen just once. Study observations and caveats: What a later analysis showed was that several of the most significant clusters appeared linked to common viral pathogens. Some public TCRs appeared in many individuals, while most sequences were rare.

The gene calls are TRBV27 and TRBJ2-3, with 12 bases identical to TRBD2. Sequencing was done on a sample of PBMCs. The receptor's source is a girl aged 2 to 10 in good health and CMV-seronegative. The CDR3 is CASSFVLAGGPSTDTQYF. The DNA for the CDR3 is TGTGCCAGCAGTTTCGTCCTAGCGGGAGGGCCCAGCACAGATACGCAGTATTTT.